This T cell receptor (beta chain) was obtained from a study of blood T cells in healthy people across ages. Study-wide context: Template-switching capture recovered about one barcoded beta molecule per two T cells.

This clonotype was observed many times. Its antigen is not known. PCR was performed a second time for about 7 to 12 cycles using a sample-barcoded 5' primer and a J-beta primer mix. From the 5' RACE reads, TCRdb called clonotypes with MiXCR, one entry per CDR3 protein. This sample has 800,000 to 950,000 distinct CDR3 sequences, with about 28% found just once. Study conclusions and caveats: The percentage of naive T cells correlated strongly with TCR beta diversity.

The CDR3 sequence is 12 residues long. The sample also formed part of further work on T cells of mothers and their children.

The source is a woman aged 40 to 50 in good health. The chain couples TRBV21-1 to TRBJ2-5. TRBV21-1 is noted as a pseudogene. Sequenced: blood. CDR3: CASSKNQETQYF. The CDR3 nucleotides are TGTGCCAGCAGCAAAAATCAAGAGACCCAGTACTTC.